Listed below are T cell receptor beta chains from one sample, sequenced in a study of PD-1 blockade in classical Hodgkin lymphoma. Generated by immunoSEQ multiplex PCR, the TCRdb table keeps only in-frame clones and is missing some. The sample lists tens of thousands of clones, 85% to 95% occurring once. Input material: peripheral blood mononuclear cells (PBMCs). Source of these receptors: a human donor with classical Hodgkin lymphoma. CDR3s include the opening cysteine and the closing phenylalanine or tryptophan. A D gene is named only where the DNA matches it firmly. Clone size is stated in some rows and not others, as once, few, many or a class when expanded.

V: TRBV4-1
size: once
D: .
J: TRBJ1-6
length: 15
DNA: TGCGCCAGCAGCCAAGTCGACGCCAGGGTCTCACCCCTCCACTTT
CDR3: CASSQVDARVSPLHF

V: TRBV9
size: .
D: .
J: TRBJ1-4
length: 15
DNA: TGTGCCAGCAGCGTAGGAAGGGGCTCGGAGGAAAAACTGTTTTTT
CDR3: CASSVGRGSEEKLFF

V: TRBV4-3
size: .
D: TRBD2
J: TRBJ2-7
length: 15
DNA: TGCGCCAGCAGCCCGGGACTAGCGGGTACCTACGAGCAGTACTTC
CDR3: CASSPGLAGTYEQYF

V: TRBV15
size: .
D: TRBD2
J: TRBJ2-3
length: 18
DNA: TGTGCCACCAGCAGAGACCTAAGGACTAGCGGGGTAGCAGATACGCAGTATTTT
CDR3: CATSRDLRTSGVADTQYF

V: TRBV9
size: .
D: TRBD2
J: TRBJ2-5
length: 15
DNA: TGTGCCAGCAGCGTAGTCCCGGGACTACAAGAGACCCAGTACTTC
CDR3: CASSVVPGLQETQYF

V: TRBV27
size: .
D: .
J: TRBJ2-7
length: 15
DNA: TGTGCCAGCAGTTTCGGATTTAGCGTTTCCTACGAGCAGTACTTC
CDR3: CASSFGFSVSYEQYF

V: TRBV10-1
size: .
D: .
J: TRBJ1-5
length: 14
DNA: TGCGCCAGCAGTGAGTCCGGATTCAATCAGCCCCAGCATTTT
CDR3: CASSESGFNQPQHF

V: TRBV5-4
size: .
D: .
J: TRBJ2-7
length: 11
DNA: TGTGCCAGCAGCTTGGATTACGAGCAGTACTTC
CDR3: CASSLDYEQYF

V: TRBV19
size: .
D: .
J: TRBJ1-1
length: 11
DNA: TGTGCCAGTCGTAAGGGCACTGAAGCTTTCTTT
CDR3: CASRKGTEAFF

V: TRBV4-3
size: .
D: TRBD1
J: TRBJ2-3
length: 19
DNA: TGCGCCAGCAGCCAAGCCCGGACAGGAGAGGGAGTAAAAGCAGATACGCAGTATTTT
CDR3: CASSQARTGEGVKADTQYF

V: TRBV6-1
size: .
D: .
J: TRBJ1-1
length: 13
DNA: TGTGCCAGCAGTGAAGGGATGAACACTGAAGCTTTCTTT
CDR3: CASSEGMNTEAFF

V: TRBV6-4
size: .
D: .
J: TRBJ1-5
length: 13
DNA: TGTGCCAGCAGTGTTGAGTTGAGGGGGCCCCAGCATTTT
CDR3: CASSVELRGPQHF

V: TRBV2
size: .
D: .
J: TRBJ2-6
length: 15
DNA: TGTGCCAGCATCCCCGGGCTTCGTGGGGCCAACGTCCTGACTTTC
CDR3: CASIPGLRGANVLTF

V: TRBV7-2
size: .
D: .
J: TRBJ1-5
length: 13
DNA: TGTGCCAGCAGCTTAGCGCTCTGGCAGCCCCAGCATTTT
CDR3: CASSLALWQPQHF

V: TRBV6-1
size: few
D: .
J: TRBJ2-5
length: 12
DNA: TGTGCCAGCAGAGGGCCTCAAGAGACCCAGTACTTC
CDR3: CASRGPQETQYF

V: TRBV2
size: .
D: .
J: TRBJ2-5
length: 13
DNA: TGTGCCAGCAGTAGAGAGGGACAAGAGACCCAGTACTTC
CDR3: CASSREGQETQYF

V: TRBV20-1
size: .
D: TRBD2
J: TRBJ2-1
length: 11
DNA: TGCAGTGCTCGGGGGGTTCATGAGCAGTTCTTC
CDR3: CSARGVHEQFF

V: TRBV11-2
size: .
D: .
J: TRBJ2-5
length: 15
DNA: TGTGCCAGCAGCTCCAACACAGTTCCCGGTGAGACCCAGTACTTC
CDR3: CASSSNTVPGETQYF

V: TRBV9
size: once
D: TRBD2
J: TRBJ2-5
length: 17
DNA: TGTGCCAGCAGCCCACGGACTAGCGGGGGGCGAGGGGAGACCCAGTACTTC
CDR3: CASSPRTSGGRGETQYF

V: TRBV6-5
size: .
D: .
J: TRBJ1-5
length: 13
DNA: TGTGCCAGCAGCGTTTTGGAGGGTGGGCCCCAGCATTTT
CDR3: CASSVLEGGPQHF

V: TRBV6-5
size: .
D: TRBD2
J: TRBJ2-3
length: 14
DNA: TGTGCCAGCAGTCAGCGGGGGGGCACAGATACGCAGTATTTT
CDR3: CASSQRGGTDTQYF

V: TRBV18
size: .
D: .
J: TRBJ2-7
length: 12
DNA: TGTGCCAGCTCACCGGGTCAGAACGAGCAGTACTTC
CDR3: CASSPGQNEQYF

V: TRBV27
size: once
D: TRBD1
J: TRBJ2-5
length: 15
DNA: TGTGCCAGCAGTTCCATATTGGACAGGGGAGAGACCCAGTACTTC
CDR3: CASSSILDRGETQYF

V: TRBV19
size: .
D: TRBD2
J: TRBJ2-4
length: 17
DNA: TGTGCCAGTAGTATCGTGGGACTAGCGGGGGGAAAAAACATTCAGTACTTC
CDR3: CASSIVGLAGGKNIQYF

V: TRBV2
size: .
D: TRBD2
J: TRBJ2-1
length: 15
DNA: TGTGCCAGCAGTGAACGCGGGAGGGCCAGCAATGAGCAGTTCTTC
CDR3: CASSERGRASNEQFF

V: TRBV27
size: .
D: TRBD1
J: TRBJ2-7
length: 17
DNA: TGTGCCAGCAGTTTCCTCCTCCCCCGGGACAGGGGCTACGAGCAGTACTTC
CDR3: CASSFLLPRDRGYEQYF

V: TRBV5-6
size: .
D: .
J: TRBJ1-5
length: 19
DNA: TGTGCCAGCAGCTGGCCGTACTTAGGGGACAAGAATAGCAATCAGCCCCAGCATTTT
CDR3: CASSWPYLGDKNSNQPQHF

V: TRBV9
size: .
D: .
J: TRBJ1-1
length: 13
DNA: TGTGCCAGCACTAGGGGTATGAACACTGAAGCTTTCTTT
CDR3: CASTRGMNTEAFF

V: TRBV5-6
size: .
D: TRBD2
J: TRBJ2-2
length: 17
DNA: TGTGCCAGCAGACCCTCCGGGACTAGCGGGTATACCGGGGAGCTGTTTTTT
CDR3: CASRPSGTSGYTGELFF

V: TRBV7-9
size: once
D: .
J: TRBJ2-7
length: 12
DNA: TGTGCCAGCAGCTCGGCTTTCGACGAGCAGTACTTC
CDR3: CASSSAFDEQYF

V: TRBV5-1
size: .
D: TRBD1
J: TRBJ2-5
length: 15
DNA: TGCGCCAGCAGCTTGGAGGGGGCGATTCAAGAGACCCAGTACTTC
CDR3: CASSLEGAIQETQYF

V: TRBV7-8
size: .
D: .
J: TRBJ1-2
length: 16
DNA: TGTGCCAGCAGCGCCCGCCGGGACATAGCTAACTATGGCTACACCTTC
CDR3: CASSARRDIANYGYTF

V: TRBV5-1
size: .
D: .
J: TRBJ2-3
length: 14
DNA: TGCGCCAGCAGGTCGGACAGAACCACAGATACGCAGTATTTT
CDR3: CASRSDRTTDTQYF

V: TRBV11-2
size: .
D: .
J: TRBJ2-5
length: 18
DNA: TGTGCCAGCAGCTTAGATCGGGCGACAGCTTCCGAAAAAGAGACCCAGTACTTC
CDR3: CASSLDRATASEKETQYF